The source of this T cell receptor (beta chain) is a study of cytomegalovirus exposure and HLA in healthy donors. Points from the study as a whole: Previous analysis showed most TCR beta V segments were productive about 87% or about 30% of the time. Reports indicated that the classifier achieved high specificity and sensitivity in diagnosing cytomegalovirus status.

13 Jbeta primers and 60 Vbeta primers were used for the PCR. Clones were read by immunoSEQ multiplex PCR, and TCRdb kept only the in-frame ones, dropping some. The sample gives fewer than 250,000 clones, around 67% of which show up once; less than 4% is in the top ten. Trimming left V 2 bases short and J 8 bases short, with 10 bases between. This CDR3 has 13 residues. CDR1 is SGHRS, CDR2 YFSETQ, per germline. As for this clone: Antigen: not known.

Sequencing used PBMCs. This chain links TRBV5-1 with TRBJ1-4, with a weak D call TRBD1 (5 bases). The TCR was taken from a woman aged 25 to 45 in good health and CMV-seropositive. CDR3 sequence (DNA): TGCGCCAGCAGCTTCACGGGGGAGGAAAAACTGTTTTTT. It specifies CASSFTGEEKLFF.